One sample yielded the 16 T cell receptor beta chains listed below, sequenced in a study of cytomegalovirus exposure and HLA in healthy donors (dated by TCRdb to about 2017). Library preparation used the immunoSEQ multiplex PCR assay. For the multiplex PCR, a mixture combining 60 forward primers for TCR Vbeta segments and 13 reverse primers for TCR Jbeta segments was used. Imported from immuneACCESS, the table was reduced by TCRdb to in-frame sequences with V and J called. These copies leave out some clones; in studies compared against another copy, an unresolved V gene accounts for under half, and the cause of the remainder is not known. The sample table contains under 200,000 clones; only one count was recorded for about four fifths of them. About 1.4% of the sample belongs to the ten largest clones. Sequenced: PBMCs. These receptors all stem from a girl aged 5 to 17 in good health and CMV-seropositive.

The V and J genes are TRBV19 and TRBJ1-2; D not certain. Germline assignment: CDR1 LNHDA and CDR2 SQIVND (reference sequence). Trimming removed 6 bases from V and 4 bases from J, with 18 bases in between. This CDR3 spans 15 amino acids. The CDR3 sequence is CASRISRQIIYGYTF. CDR3 in DNA: TGTGCCAGTAGAATCAGTCGCCAAATTATCTATGGCTACACCTTC.

This chain connects TRBV19 to TRBJ1-5; D not resolved. The CDR3 is 16 amino acids. The V end was cut by 6 bases, the J end by 5 bases, with 20 bases between. Looked up from germline, CDR1 is LNHDA and CDR2 is SQIVND (reference sequence). DNA for the CDR3: TGTGCCAGTAGGCCCCAGCGTGTCGGCTGGGATCAGCCCCAGCATTTT. This encodes CASRPQRVGWDQPQHF.

This clone showed up just a few times. The chain recombines TRBV2 with TRBJ2-5; D is unclear. V shed 4 bases and J shed 2 bases, with 8 bases lying between them. CDR1 and CDR2 from the germline V gene are SNHLY and FYNNEI. This CDR3 spans 13 amino acids. The CDR3 sequence: CASSVTGQETQYF. The DNA of the CDR3 is TGTGCCAGCAGTGTGACGGGTCAAGAGACCCAGTACTTC.

V gene TRBV28 combines with J gene TRBJ2-3, with TRBD2 matching over 9 bases. Unmatched junction bases numbered 8, after V lost 4 bases and J lost 0 bases. The germline V gene encodes CDR1 MDHEN and CDR2 SYDVKM. The CDR3 runs to 17 residues. The CDR3 region is CASSSLWTSASTDTQYF. Written as DNA, the CDR3 is TGTGCCAGCAGTTCGCTCTGGACTAGCGCAAGCACAGATACGCAGTATTTT.

The rearrangement links TRBV7-9 to TRBJ2-2; TRBD2 aligns across 8 bases. Germline V gives CDR1 SEHNR, CDR2 FQNEAQ (reference sequence). The length of the CDR3 is 14 residues. Trimming cost V 5 bases and J 6 bases; bases outside gene matches: 5. The CDR3 protein is CASSSPGGSGELFF. The CDR3 bases are TGTGCCAGCAGCAGCCCGGGAGGGTCCGGGGAGCTGTTTTTT.

This clone turned up a few times. V usage is TRBV15 and J usage is TRBJ1-1, with 11 bases aligning to TRBD1. Trimming took 1 base from V and 6 from J; bases not matched to a gene: 4. Per germline, CDR1 LNHNV and CDR2 YYDKDF (reference sequence). The CDR3 runs 15 residues. CDR3 bases: TGTGCCACCAGCAGAGCCGGGACAGGGGGGTCTGAAGCTTTCTTT. It translates to CATSRAGTGGSEAFF.

CDR3 sequence: CASSEYGGTDTQYF. The CDR3 coding sequence is TGTGCCAGCAGTGAATACGGCGGAACAGATACGCAGTATTTT. V and J are TRBV25-1 and TRBJ2-3; no clear D gene. The CDR3 is 14 amino acids. CDR1 MGHDK and CDR2 SYGVNS come from the germline V gene. V lost 0 bases and J 3 bases, leaving 7 bases between the germline ends.

In this sample, this clone turned up a few times. The chain carries TRBV6-5 and TRBJ1-4; 7 bases map to TRBD1. Trimming removed 6 bases from V and 9 bases from J; junction bases left unmatched: 4. This CDR3 region has 12 residues. Germline V lookup: CDR1 MNHEY, CDR2 SVGAGI. CDR3 bases: TGTGCCAGCAGCGACAGGGTTAAAAAACTGTTTTTT. Amino acid sequence: CASSDRVKKLFF.

This sequence joins TRBV5-1 and TRBJ2-5, with D tentatively TRBD1 (6 bases). With 0 bases removed from V and 2 bases from J, the gap between germline ends came to 11 bases. The CDR3 runs to 15 residues. Germline V gene data show CDR1 as SGHRS and CDR2 as YFSETQ. In nucleotides, the CDR3 is TGCGCCAGCAGCTTGGAAGCAGGGGTGCAAGAGACCCAGTACTTC. Translating gives CASSLEAGVQETQYF.

This rearrangement joins TRBV6-5 to TRBJ2-1; 11 bases are shared with TRBD2. Germline CDR1 is MNHEY and CDR2 is SVGAGI. This CDR3 comprises 15 residues. V lost 6 bases, J lost 3 bases, and 4 bases stayed unmatched. CDR3 nucleotide sequence: TGTGCCAGCAGACCGGGACTAGCGGACTACAATGAGCAGTTCTTC. Residues: CASRPGLADYNEQFF.

The genes are TRBV2 and TRBJ1-5; the D is unclear. V was clipped by 6 bases and J by 2 bases, with 5 bases between them. The CDR3 is made up of 12 amino acids. From germline, CDR1 is SNHLY and CDR2 FYNNEI. CDR3 sequence: CASRAGNQPQHF. CDR3 bases: TGTGCCAGCAGGGCGGGCAATCAGCCCCAGCATTTT.

The gene calls are TRBV7-6 and TRBJ2-7; 7 bases map to TRBD1. V gave up 1 base and J gave up 4 bases; unmatched junction bases: 7. CDR3 length: 15 residues. Germline V gene data show CDR1 as SGHVS and CDR2 as FNYEAQ. DNA of the CDR3: TGTGCCAGCAGCTTAGGGGCGAGACAGGGATACGAGCAGTACTTC. It translates to CASSLGARQGYEQYF.

J is TRBJ1-4 and V is TRBV7-2, with unresolved D. Deletions cut 5 bases from V and 12 bases from J, with 16 bases between. The CDR3 spans 13 residues. Germline V gene sequence: CDR1 SGHTA, CDR2 FQGNSA. The CDR3 nucleotides are TGTGCCAGCAGCAATTTAGCGGCCAGCGAACTGTTTTTT. It is translated as CASSNLAASELFF.

The chain has TRBV6-4 and TRBJ2-1; D is unclear. Trimming removed 3 bases at V and 3 bases at J, with 12 bases between. The germline CDR1 and CDR2 sequences are MRHNA and SNTAGT. This CDR3 is built from 15 residues. The CDR3 DNA follows: TGTGCCAGCAGTGAGGGCCCCAGTAGCTACAATGAGCAGTTCTTC. Translated: CASSEGPSSYNEQFF.

This chain joins TRBV28 and TRBJ2-7, with D tentatively TRBD1 (6 bases). Germline CDR1 reads MDHEN; CDR2 reads SYDVKM. Deletions cut 6 bases from V and 3 bases from J, with 15 bases between. This CDR3 comprises 14 residues. CDR3 sequence reads: CASSPRDTFYEQYF. DNA of the CDR3: TGTGCCAGCAGCCCCCGGGACACCTTCTACGAGCAGTACTTC.

This clone has more than one count but fewer than ten. The rearrangement joins TRBV7-2 to TRBJ1-1, with TRBD1 identical over 8 bases. CDR1 is SGHTA, CDR2 FQGNSA, per germline. This CDR3 is built from 15 residues. V was pared by 5 bases and J by 0 bases, with 5 bases of the junction left unmatched. The CDR3 DNA reads TGTGCCAGCAGCCCTCCGGGACAGGTGAACACTGAAGCTTTCTTT. Protein sequence: CASSPPGQVNTEAFF.